The clone carrying this TCR beta chain was detected many times. Its antigen is as yet unknown. TCRdb re-called the reads with MiXCR, one entry per CDR3 protein. The repertoire includes about 470,000 distinct CDR3 sequences, under 45% of them detected once, and around two fifths sits in the top ten. This specimen belongs to a study of T cell repertoires in cytomegalovirus infection. The CDR3 length is 16 residues. The ends were cut back, 5 bases at V and 2 bases at J, with 16 bases in the middle. Germline CDR1 and CDR2: SGHTA and FQGNSA. This clonotype originated in a human donor in good health (CMV status not recorded). Some clones in this sample may be carry-over from other donors' samples. The sequenced sample was cultured PBMCs, obtained from culture after CMV antigen stimulation. This chain uses TRBV7-2 with TRBJ2-1, with TRBD2 as a possible D gene (5 bases). CDR3 residues: CASSAVSGVTYNEQFF. CDR3 nucleotides: TGTGCCAGCAGCGCCGTAAGCGGAGTGACCTACAATGAGCAGTTCTTC.